Below, one T cell receptor (beta chain) is given with its context. What it binds is not known. Repertoires were generated with immunoSEQ multiplex PCR, while TCRdb's copy carries only in-frame clones and drops some. This sample has about 2.1 million clones, with approximately 94% found just once. This sample stems from a study of shared clonotypes between healthy human individuals. The overall study: Every donor yielded three CD4 naive, three CD4 memory, two CD8 naive and one CD8 memory plate. Study-wide results and limits: Only blood was sampled; tissue repertoires likely differ.

Germline loops: CDR1 SNHLY, CDR2 FYNNEI. V lost 10 bases and J lost 4, with 23 bases in between. CDR3 size: 15 residues. Only CD45RO-negative cells positively selected for CCR7 counted as naive CD8 cells, so terminally differentiated effector memory CD45RA+ cells were excluded. This chain uses TRBV2 with TRBJ2-7; possibly TRBD2 for D (6 bases). The specimen sequenced was naive CD8+ T cells from PBMCs. This clonotype was sampled from a man between 18 and 35 years old in good health. Some clones in this sample may be carry-over from other donors' samples. CDR3 protein: CATGEVLGHLYEQYF. The CDR3 nucleotides read TGTGCCACGGGGGAAGTTCTGGGGCATCTGTACGAGCAGTACTTC.